The present T cell receptor (beta chain) was sequenced within a study of blood T cell repertoires in COVID-19. Overall study context: COVID-19 samples collected from the United States, Italy and Spain covered acute and convalescent phases. The analysed material was cDNA or gDNA that came from T cells, B-cell-depleted T cells, or PBMCs.

The CDR3 length is 18 residues. V was pared by 2 bases and J by 4 bases, with 23 bases between. Germline V gene sequence: CDR1 LNHDA, CDR2 SQIVND (reference sequence). Libraries were prepared by immunoSEQ multiplex PCR; TCRdb keeps only in-frame clonotypes and omits some of them. Found here are roughly 80,000 clones, 84% of them singletons; the top ten hold less than 15%. The genes are TRBV19 and TRBJ2-5; a possible D gene is TRBD1 (6 bases). The TCR sequence derives from a human donor in a cohort sampled during active COVID-19. The sample taken for sequencing was peripheral blood. CDR3: CASSILRPNQQGPETQYF. The DNA of the CDR3 is TGTGCCAGTAGTATACTCCGGCCAAACCAACAGGGCCCAGAGACCCAGTACTTC. The full variable domain, with the rest looked up from reference TRBV19 and TRBJ2-5, is DGGITQSPKYLFRKEGQNVTLSCEQNLNHDAMYWYRQDPGQGLRLIYYSQIVNDFQKGDIAEGYSVSREKKESFPLTVTSAQKNPTAFYLCASSILRPNQQGPETQYFGPGTRLLVL.